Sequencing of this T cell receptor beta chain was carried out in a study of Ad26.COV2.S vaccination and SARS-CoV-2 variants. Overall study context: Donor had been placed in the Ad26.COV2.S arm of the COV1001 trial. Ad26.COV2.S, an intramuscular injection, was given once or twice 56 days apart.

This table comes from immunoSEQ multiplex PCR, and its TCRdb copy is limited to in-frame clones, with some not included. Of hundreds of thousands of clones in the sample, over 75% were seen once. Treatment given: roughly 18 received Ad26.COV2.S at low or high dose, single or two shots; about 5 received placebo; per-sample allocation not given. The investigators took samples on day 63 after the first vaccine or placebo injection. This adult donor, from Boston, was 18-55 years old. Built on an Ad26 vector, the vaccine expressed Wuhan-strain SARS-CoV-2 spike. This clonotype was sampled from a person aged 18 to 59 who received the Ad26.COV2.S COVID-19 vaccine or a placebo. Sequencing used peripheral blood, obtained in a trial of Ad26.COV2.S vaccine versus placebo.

CDR3 residues: CAIPGQNTDTQYF. CDR3 DNA: TGTGCCATACCGGGACAGAACACAGATACGCAGTATTTT. The chain carries TRBV2 and TRBJ2-3, with 7 bases fitting TRBD1. This CDR3 region has 13 residues. In germline, CDR1 is SNHLY, CDR2 FYNNEI. Unmatched junction bases numbered 6, after V lost 10 bases and J lost 2 bases.